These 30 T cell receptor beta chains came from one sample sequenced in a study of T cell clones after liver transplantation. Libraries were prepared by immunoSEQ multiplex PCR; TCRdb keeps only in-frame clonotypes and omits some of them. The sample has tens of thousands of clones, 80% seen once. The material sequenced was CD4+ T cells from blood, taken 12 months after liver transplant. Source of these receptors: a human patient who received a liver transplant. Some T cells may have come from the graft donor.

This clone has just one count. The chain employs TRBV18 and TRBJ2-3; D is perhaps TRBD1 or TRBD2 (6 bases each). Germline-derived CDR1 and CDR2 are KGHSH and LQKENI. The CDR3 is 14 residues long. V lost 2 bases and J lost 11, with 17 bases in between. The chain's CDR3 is CASSPRGGPQGQYF. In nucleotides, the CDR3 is TGTGCCAGCTCACCAAGAGGGGGGCCACAGGGGCAGTATTTT.

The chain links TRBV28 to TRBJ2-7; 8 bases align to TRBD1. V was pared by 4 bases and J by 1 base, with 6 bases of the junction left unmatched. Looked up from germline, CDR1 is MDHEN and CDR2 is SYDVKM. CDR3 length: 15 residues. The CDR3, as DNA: TGTGCCAGCAGTTCTACCGGACAGGGATCCTACGAGCAGTACTTC. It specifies CASSSTGQGSYEQYF.

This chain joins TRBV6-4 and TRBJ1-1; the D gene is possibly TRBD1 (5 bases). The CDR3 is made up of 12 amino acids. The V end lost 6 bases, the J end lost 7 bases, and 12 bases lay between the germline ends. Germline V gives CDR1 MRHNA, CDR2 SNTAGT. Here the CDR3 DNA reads TGTGCCAGCAGGCAGCCCGGGGGTGAAGCTTTCTTT. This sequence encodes CASRQPGGEAFF.

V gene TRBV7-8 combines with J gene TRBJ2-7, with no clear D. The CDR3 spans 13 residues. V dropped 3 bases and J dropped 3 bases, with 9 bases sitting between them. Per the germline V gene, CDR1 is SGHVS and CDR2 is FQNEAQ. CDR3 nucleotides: TGTGCCAGCAGCTTCCTGTCGGGCTACGAGCAGTACTTC. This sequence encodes CASSFLSGYEQYF.

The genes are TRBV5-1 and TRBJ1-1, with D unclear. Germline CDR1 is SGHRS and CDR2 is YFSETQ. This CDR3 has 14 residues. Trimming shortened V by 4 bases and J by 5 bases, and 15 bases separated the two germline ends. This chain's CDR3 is CASSTPGRGTEAFF. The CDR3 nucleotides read TGCGCCAGCAGCACGCCGGGTCGAGGAACTGAAGCTTTCTTT.

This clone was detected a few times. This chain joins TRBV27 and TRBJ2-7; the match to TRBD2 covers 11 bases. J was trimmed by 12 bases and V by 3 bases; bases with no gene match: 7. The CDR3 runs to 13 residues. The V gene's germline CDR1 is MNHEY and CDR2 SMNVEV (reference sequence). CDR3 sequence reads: CASSLVASGRWYF. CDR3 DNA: TGTGCCAGCAGTTTGGTGGCTAGCGGGAGGTGGTACTTC.

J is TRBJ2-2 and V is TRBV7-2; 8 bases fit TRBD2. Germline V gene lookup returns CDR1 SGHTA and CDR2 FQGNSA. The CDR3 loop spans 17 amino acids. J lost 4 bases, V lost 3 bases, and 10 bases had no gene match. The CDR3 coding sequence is TGTGCCAGCAGCTTTGGGGCTAGCGGGCGGCCCACCGGGGAGCTGTTTTTT. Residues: CASSFGASGRPTGELFF.

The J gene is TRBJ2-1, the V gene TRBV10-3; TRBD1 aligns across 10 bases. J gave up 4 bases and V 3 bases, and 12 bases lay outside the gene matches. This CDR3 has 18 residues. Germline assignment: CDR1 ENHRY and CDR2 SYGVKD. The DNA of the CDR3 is TGTGCCATCAGTGATCTGGTCCGGGACAGGGGTCAATACAATGAGCAGTTCTTC. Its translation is CAISDLVRDRGQYNEQFF.

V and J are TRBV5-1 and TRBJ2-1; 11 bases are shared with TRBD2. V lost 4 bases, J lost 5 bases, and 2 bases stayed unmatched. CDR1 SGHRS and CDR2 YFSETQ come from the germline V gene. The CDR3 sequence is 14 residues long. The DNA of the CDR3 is TGCGCCAGCAGCGTACTAGCGGGGGACAATGAGCAGTTCTTC. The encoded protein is CASSVLAGDNEQFF.

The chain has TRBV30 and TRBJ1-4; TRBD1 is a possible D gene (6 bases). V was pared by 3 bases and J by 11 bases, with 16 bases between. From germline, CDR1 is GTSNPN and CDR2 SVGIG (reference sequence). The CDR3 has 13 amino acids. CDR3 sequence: CAWSASGGGKLFF. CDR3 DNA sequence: TGTGCCTGGAGCGCATCGGGGGGCGGGAAACTGTTTTTT.

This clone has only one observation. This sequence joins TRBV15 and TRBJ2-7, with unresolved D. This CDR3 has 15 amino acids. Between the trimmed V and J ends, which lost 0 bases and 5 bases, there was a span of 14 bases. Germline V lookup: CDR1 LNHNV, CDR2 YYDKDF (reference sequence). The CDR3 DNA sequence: TGTGCCACCAGCAGAGACCAGGTCCCCATCCACGAGCAGTACTTC. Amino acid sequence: CATSRDQVPIHEQYF.

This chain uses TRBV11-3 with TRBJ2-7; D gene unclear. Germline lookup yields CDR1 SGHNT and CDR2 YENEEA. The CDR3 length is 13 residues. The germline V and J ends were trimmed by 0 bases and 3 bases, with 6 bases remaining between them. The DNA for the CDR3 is TGTGCCAGCAGCTTAGACAGGAACTACGAGCAGTACTTC. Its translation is CASSLDRNYEQYF. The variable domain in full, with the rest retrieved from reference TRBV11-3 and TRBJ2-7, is EAGVVQSPRYKIIEKKQPVAFWCNPISGHNTLYWYLQNLGQGPELLIRYENEEAVDDSQLPKDRFSAERLKGVDSTLKIQPAELGDSAVYLCASSLDRNYEQYFGPGTRLTVT.

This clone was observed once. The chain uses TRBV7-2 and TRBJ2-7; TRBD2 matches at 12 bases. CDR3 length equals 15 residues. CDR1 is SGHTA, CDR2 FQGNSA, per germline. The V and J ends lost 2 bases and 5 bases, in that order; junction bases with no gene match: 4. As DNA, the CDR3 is TGTGCCAGCAGCTTAACGCTAGCGGGAGGGGACGAGCAGTACTTC. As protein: CASSLTLAGGDEQYF.

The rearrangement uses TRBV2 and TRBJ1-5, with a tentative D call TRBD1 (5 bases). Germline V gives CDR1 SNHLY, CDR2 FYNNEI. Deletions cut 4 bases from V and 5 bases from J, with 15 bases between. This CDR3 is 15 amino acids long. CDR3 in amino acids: CASSGGRRGDQPQHF. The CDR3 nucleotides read TGTGCCAGCAGTGGGGGGAGGAGGGGAGATCAGCCCCAGCATTTT. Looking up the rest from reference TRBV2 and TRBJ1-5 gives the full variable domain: EPEVTQTPSHQVTQMGQEVILRCVPISNHLYFYWYRQILGQKVEFLVSFYNNEISEKSEIFDDQFSVERPDGSNFTLKIRSTKLEDSAMYFCASSGGRRGDQPQHFGDGTRLSIL.

The CDR3 spells CASRRGKYGGYTF. The CDR3 nucleotides are TGTGCCAGCAGAAGAGGGAAGTATGGTGGCTACACCTTC. The chain combines TRBV28 with TRBJ1-2, with D uncertain. The ends were cut back, 6 bases at V and 7 bases at J, with 15 bases in the middle. The CDR3 spans 13 residues. Germline V CDR1 and CDR2: MDHEN, SYDVKM.

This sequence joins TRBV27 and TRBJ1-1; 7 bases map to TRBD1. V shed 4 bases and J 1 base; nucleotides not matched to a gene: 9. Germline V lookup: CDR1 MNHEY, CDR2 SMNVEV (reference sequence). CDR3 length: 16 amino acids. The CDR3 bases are TGTGCCAGCAGTTCACCCGGGACAGCCAAGAACACTGAAGCTTTCTTT. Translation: CASSSPGTAKNTEAFF.

The CDR3 loop is CASSSSRGRNTEAFF. DNA of the CDR3: TGTGCCAGCAGCTCGTCCAGGGGGCGGAACACTGAAGCTTTCTTT. The chain joins TRBV7-2 to TRBJ1-1, with 8 nucleotides matching TRBD1. Germline CDR1 reads SGHTA; CDR2 reads FQGNSA. This CDR3 region has 15 residues. The V and J ends lost 4 bases and 1 base, in that order; junction bases with no gene match: 5.

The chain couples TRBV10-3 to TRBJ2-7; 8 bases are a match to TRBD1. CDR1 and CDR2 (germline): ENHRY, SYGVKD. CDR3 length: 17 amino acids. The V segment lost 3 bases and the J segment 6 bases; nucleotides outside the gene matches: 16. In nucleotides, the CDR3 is TGTGCCATCAGTGATTCAGGGGCAGGGGGCTATTCTGGCGAGCAGTACTTC. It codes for CAISDSGAGGYSGEQYF.

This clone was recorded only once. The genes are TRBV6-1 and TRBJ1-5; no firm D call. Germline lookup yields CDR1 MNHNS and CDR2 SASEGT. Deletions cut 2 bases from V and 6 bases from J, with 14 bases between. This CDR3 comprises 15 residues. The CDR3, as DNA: TGTGCCAGCAGTGAAAAAGTGGGCTGGGGTCAGCCCCAGCATTTT. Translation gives CASSEKVGWGQPQHF.

Written as DNA, the CDR3 is TGTGCCAGCAGTGACTCGGACAGGGGAAGGCAGCCCCAGCATTTT. Translation gives CASSDSDRGRQPQHF. The chain links TRBV6-4 to TRBJ1-5, with 9 bases that match TRBD1. The germline V gene encodes CDR1 MRHNA and CDR2 SNTAGT. This CDR3 has 15 residues. J gave up 7 bases and V 0 bases, and 4 bases lay outside the gene matches.

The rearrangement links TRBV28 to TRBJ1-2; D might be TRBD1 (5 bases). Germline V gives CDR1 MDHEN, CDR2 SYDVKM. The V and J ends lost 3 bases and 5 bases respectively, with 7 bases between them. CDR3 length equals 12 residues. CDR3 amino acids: CASSFKGYGYTF. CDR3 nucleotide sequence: TGTGCCAGCAGTTTTAAGGGGTATGGCTACACCTTC.

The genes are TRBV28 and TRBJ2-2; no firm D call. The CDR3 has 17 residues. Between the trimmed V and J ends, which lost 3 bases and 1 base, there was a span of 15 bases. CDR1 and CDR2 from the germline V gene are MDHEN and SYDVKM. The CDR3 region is CASSFQIITENTGELFF. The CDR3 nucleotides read TGTGCCAGCAGTTTCCAGATTATAACGGAGAACACCGGGGAGCTGTTTTTT.

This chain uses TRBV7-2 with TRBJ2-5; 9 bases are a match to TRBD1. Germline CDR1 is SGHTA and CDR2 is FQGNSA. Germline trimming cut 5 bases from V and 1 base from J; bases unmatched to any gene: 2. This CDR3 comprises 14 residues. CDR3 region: CASSRDRAQETQYF. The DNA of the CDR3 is TGTGCCAGCAGCCGGGACAGGGCCCAAGAGACCCAGTACTTC.

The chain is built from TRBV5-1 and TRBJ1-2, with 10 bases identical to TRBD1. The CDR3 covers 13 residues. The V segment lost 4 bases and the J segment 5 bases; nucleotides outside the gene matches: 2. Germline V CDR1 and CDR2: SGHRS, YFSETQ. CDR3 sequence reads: CASSRDRGYGYTF. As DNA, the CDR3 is TGCGCCAGCAGCCGGGACAGGGGATATGGCTACACCTTC.

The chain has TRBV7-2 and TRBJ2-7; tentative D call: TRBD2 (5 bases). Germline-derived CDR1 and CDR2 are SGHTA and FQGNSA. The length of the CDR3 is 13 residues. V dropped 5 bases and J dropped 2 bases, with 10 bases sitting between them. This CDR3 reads CASSPPSTYEQYF. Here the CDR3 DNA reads TGTGCCAGCAGCCCCCCTAGCACCTACGAGCAGTACTTC.

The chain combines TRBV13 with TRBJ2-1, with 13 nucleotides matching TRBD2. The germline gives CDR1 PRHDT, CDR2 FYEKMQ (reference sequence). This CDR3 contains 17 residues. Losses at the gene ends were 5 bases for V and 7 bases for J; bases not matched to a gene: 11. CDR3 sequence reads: CASSPGTSGTKRNEQFF. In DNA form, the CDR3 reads TGTGCCAGCAGCCCTGGGACTAGCGGGACCAAGAGAAATGAGCAGTTCTTC. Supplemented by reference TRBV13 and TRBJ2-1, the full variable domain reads AAGVIQSPRHLIKEKRETATLKCYPIPRHDTVYWYQQGPGQDPQFLISFYEKMQSDKGSIPDRFSAQQFSDYHSELNMSSLELGDSALYFCASSPGTSGTKRNEQFFGPGTRLTVL.

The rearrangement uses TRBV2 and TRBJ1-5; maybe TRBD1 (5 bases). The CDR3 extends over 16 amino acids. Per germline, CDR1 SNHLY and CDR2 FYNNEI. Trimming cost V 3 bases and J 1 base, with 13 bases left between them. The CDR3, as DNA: TGTGCCAGCAGTGACCGCCTCGGGGGGAGCAATCAGCCCCAGCATTTT. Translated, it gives CASSDRLGGSNQPQHF.

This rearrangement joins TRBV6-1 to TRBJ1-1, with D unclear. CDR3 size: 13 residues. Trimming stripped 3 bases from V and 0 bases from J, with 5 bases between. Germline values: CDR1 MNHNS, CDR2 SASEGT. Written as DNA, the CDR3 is TGTGCCAGCAGTGACGTAGTGAACACTGAAGCTTTCTTT. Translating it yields CASSDVVNTEAFF.

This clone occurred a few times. This CDR3 reads CASSIARRDTEAFF. CDR3 nucleotides: TGTGCCAGTAGTATAGCTCGGAGGGACACTGAAGCTTTCTTT. The chain uses TRBV19 and TRBJ1-1, with D uncertain. CDR1 and CDR2 from the germline V gene are LNHDA and SQIVND (reference sequence). V lost 1 base to trimming and J lost 3 bases, with 9 bases between them. CDR3 length equals 14 residues.

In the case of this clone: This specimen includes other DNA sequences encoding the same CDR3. The CDR3 region has the DNA TGTGCCAGCAGCGGGACTAGCGGCTACAATGAGCAGTTCTTC. Translated, it gives CASSGTSGYNEQFF. This rearrangement joins TRBV2 to TRBJ2-1, with 11 bases lining up with TRBD2. V shed 6 bases, J shed 3 bases, and the junction held 1 base outside the gene matches. The CDR3 loop spans 14 amino acids. CDR1 and CDR2 from the germline V gene are SNHLY and FYNNEI.